The subject of this entry is one T cell receptor beta chain. It has no known antigen specificity. HCMV serostatus was determined by detecting HCMV-specific IgG in serum with a commercial ELISA kit. Ficoll density gradient centrifugation was used to isolate peripheral blood mononuclear cells from blood. TCRdb records Illumina HiSeq 2000 as the sequencer. The TCR beta cDNA libraries were made using 5'RACE template switching, a step that added both a universal primer site and unique molecular identifiers. cDNA synthesis was primed from the TCR beta constant segment and was followed by two successive PCR amplification steps. In the original analysis: MIGEC was used to demultiplex reads and group reads by UMI, and MiTCR was used to assemble and quantify clonotypes. To exclude erroneous sequences, any TCR cDNA sequence not supported by at least two reads was discarded. The tcR package was used for downstream repertoire analysis, and clonotypes were matched across fractions by CDR3 nucleotide sequence plus V segment. VDJmatch was used to annotate antigen specificity against VDJdb, with one amino acid substitution allowed in CDR3. TCRdb reprocessed the reads into one record per CDR3 protein sequence, lacking DNA. These V and J calls originate from TCRdb's pipeline instead of the authors' own analysis. This sample's records show 550,000 to 600,000 distinct CDR3 sequences. In total, the top ten clones hold under 4.5% of the sample.

The sample belongs to a study of T cells expressing NK-cell markers (dated by TCRdb to 2018 to 2020). With respect to the entire study: Three sorted T-cell subsets (CD3+CD56+NKG2C+, CD3+CD56+NKG2C- and CD3+CD56-NKG2C+) from eight donors had their TCR beta-chain repertoires profiled. Among the eight sequenced donors, seven were HCMV-seropositive and one was HCMV-seronegative. The study sequenced eight donors, all healthy volunteers chosen at random: three men and five women. The libraries were sequenced on Illumina HiSeq 2000/2500, MiSeq or NextSeq, producing 2 x 150 bp reads. The paper's findings and limits, for the study overall: In several donors, the dominant CD3+CD56+NKG2C+ clonotypes were among the top 10 CD8+ clonotypes and accounted for 1.0-7.0% of CD8+ T cells. Those dominant clonotypes were again the most abundant among CD3+CD56-NKG2C+ cells in a few donors, at about 25-65%. Whether the expanded NKG2C-expressing T cell clones were specific for HCMV antigens remained unclear.

The CDR3 measures 14 amino acids from cysteine to phenylalanine. No nucleotide data were recorded. Per the germline V gene, SGHTA is the CDR1 and FQGNSA is the CDR2. The sequence links TRBV7-2 to TRBJ2-4; TCRdb picks TRBD2, but there is no DNA to check that call. Material: blood T cells: a sorted CD56 or NKG2C T cell subset, CD4+ or CD8+ T cells, or bulk PBMC T cells (not recorded which). This clonotype was sampled from a man aged 18 to 29 in good health. Donor details come from another sample of the same person, matched by shared clones. The CDR3 region reads CASRKAGAKNIQYF.